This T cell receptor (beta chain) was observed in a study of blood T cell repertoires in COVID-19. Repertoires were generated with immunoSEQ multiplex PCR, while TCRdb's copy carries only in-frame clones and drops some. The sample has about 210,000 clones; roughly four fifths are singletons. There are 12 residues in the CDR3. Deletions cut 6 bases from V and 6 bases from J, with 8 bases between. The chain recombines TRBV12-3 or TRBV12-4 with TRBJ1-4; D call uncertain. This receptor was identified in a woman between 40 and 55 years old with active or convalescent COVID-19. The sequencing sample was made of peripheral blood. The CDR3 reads CASSDTDEKLFF. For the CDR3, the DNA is TGTGCCAGCAGCGACACTGATGAAAAACTGTTTTTT.